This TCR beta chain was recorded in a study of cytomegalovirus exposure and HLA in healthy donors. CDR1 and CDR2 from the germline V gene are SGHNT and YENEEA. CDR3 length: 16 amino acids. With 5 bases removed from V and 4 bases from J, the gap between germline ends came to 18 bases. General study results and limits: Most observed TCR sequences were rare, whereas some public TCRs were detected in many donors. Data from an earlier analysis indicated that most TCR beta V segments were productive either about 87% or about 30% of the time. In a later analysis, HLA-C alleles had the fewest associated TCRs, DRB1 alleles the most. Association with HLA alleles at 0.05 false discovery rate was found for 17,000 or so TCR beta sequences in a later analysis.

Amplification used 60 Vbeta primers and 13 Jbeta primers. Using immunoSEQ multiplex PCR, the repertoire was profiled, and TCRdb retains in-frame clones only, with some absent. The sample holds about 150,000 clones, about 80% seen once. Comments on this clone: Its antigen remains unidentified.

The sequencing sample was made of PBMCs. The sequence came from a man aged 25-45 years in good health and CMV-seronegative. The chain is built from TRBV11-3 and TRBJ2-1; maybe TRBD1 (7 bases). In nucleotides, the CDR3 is TGTGCCAGCAGCCGGCAAGGAGGGGGCGGATACAATGAGCAGTTCTTC. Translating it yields CASSRQGGGGYNEQFF. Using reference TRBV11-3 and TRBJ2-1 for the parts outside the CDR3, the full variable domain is EAGVVQSPRYKIIEKKQPVAFWCNPISGHNTLYWYLQNLGQGPELLIRYENEEAVDDSQLPKDRFSAERLKGVDSTLKIQPAELGDSAVYLCASSRQGGGGYNEQFFGPGTRLTVL.